These 21 T cell receptor beta chains share one sample of origin, sequenced in a study of blood T cell repertoires in COVID-19. Here immunoSEQ multiplex PCR was the method, and the copy in TCRdb shows in-frame clones only, minus some. The repertoire includes more than 200,000 clones, 84% of them detected once, and roughly 1.4% sits in the top ten. The sample consisted of peripheral blood. The receptors were sampled from a woman aged 40 to 55 who had recovered from COVID-19.

This clone is a singleton in its sample. This chain uses TRBV6-1 with TRBJ1-1, with 8 bases lining up with TRBD1. Per germline, CDR1 MNHNS and CDR2 SASEGT. The length of the CDR3 is 18 residues. The V gene end was trimmed by 0 bases and the J gene end by 6 bases; junction bases not matched to a gene: 15. Here the CDR3 DNA reads TGTGCCAGCAGTGAAGCCCCGTTCCTGACAGGGGAAAAGGCTGAAGCTTTCTTT. The encoded protein is CASSEAPFLTGEKAEAFF.

This chain connects TRBV3-1 (or the pseudogene TRBV3-2) to TRBJ2-1; possible D gene TRBD2, 7 bases. Trimming removed 4 bases at V and 8 bases at J, with 21 bases between. From germline, CDR1 is LGHDT and CDR2 YNNKEL (reference sequence). The CDR3 has 16 amino acids. CDR3 nucleotides: TGTGCCAGCAGCCGATTGGGGGGGGCCAGGGTGTATGAGCAGTTCTTC. This sequence encodes CASSRLGGARVYEQFF.

There are a few counts of this clone. The chain employs TRBV24-1 and TRBJ1-2, with D hard to call. The V end was cut by 4 bases, the J end by 5 bases, with 13 bases between. The CDR3 is made up of 14 amino acids. Per the germline V gene, CDR1 is KGHDR and CDR2 is SFDVKD. CDR3 sequence: CATSEEGGSYGYTF. The CDR3 DNA sequence: TGTGCCACCAGTGAGGAGGGAGGAAGTTATGGCTACACCTTC.

The J gene is TRBJ2-1, the V gene TRBV3-1 (or the pseudogene TRBV3-2); tentatively, D is TRBD1 (6 bases). CDR1 is LGHDT and CDR2 is YNNKEL in the germline V gene (reference sequence). The CDR3 sequence is 15 residues long. V gave up 3 bases and J gave up 0 bases, with 9 bases separating them. CDR3 nucleotides: TGTGCCAGCAGCCATAGGGGGAGCTCCTACAATGAGCAGTTCTTC. Its translation is CASSHRGSSYNEQFF.

The chain employs TRBV12-3 or TRBV12-4 and TRBJ2-3, with D maybe TRBD2 (5 bases). The CDR3 length is 13 residues. V shed 8 bases and J shed 0 bases, with 9 bases lying between them. As DNA, the CDR3 is TGTGCCAGCGGACTGCTAAGCACAGATACGCAGTATTTT. Translating gives CASGLLSTDTQYF.

The chain uses TRBV3-1 (or the pseudogene TRBV3-2) and TRBJ2-5, with TRBD2 identical over 10 bases. V lost 1 base and J lost 1; bases outside the gene matches: 6. Germline CDR1 reads LGHDT; CDR2 reads YNNKEL (reference sequence). This CDR3 spans 17 amino acids. CDR3 region: CASSQGYRLAGQETQYF. The CDR3 DNA sequence: TGTGCCAGCAGCCAAGGATACAGACTAGCGGGCCAAGAGACCCAGTACTTC.

The CDR3 reads CASSKRGGTEAFF. CDR3 in DNA: TGTGCCAGCAGTAAGAGGGGAGGCACTGAAGCTTTCTTT. The chain links TRBV6-5 to TRBJ1-1; weak D call: TRBD1 (5 bases). This CDR3 has 13 residues. V dropped 5 bases and J dropped 4 bases, with 11 bases sitting between them. Germline V CDR1 and CDR2: MNHEY, SVGAGI.

This chain joins TRBV2 and TRBJ2-5; weak D call: TRBD2 (5 bases). V lost 1 base and J 0 bases, leaving 18 bases between the germline ends. CDR1 is SNHLY, CDR2 FYNNEI, per germline. This CDR3 comprises 18 residues. The chain's CDR3 is CASSEGVWTSWYQETQYF. The CDR3 DNA is TGTGCCAGCAGTGAAGGGGTTTGGACTTCCTGGTACCAAGAGACCCAGTACTTC.

V and J are TRBV5-8 and TRBJ1-6; tentatively, D is TRBD1 (6 bases). V lost 3 bases and J lost 3, with 22 bases in between. This CDR3 has 19 amino acids. The germline CDR1 and CDR2 sequences are SGHTS and YDEGEE. Here the CDR3 DNA reads TGTGCCAGCAGCTCCGACCCGGGACATAGGATTCGCTATAATTCACCCCTCCACTTT. The encoded protein is CASSSDPGHRIRYNSPLHF. Full variable domain (missing parts from reference TRBV5-8 and TRBJ1-6): EAGVTQSPTHLIKTRGQQATLRCSPISGHTSVYWYQQALGLGLQFLLWYDEGEERNRGNFPPRFSGRQFPNYSSELNVNALELEDSALYLCASSSDPGHRIRYNSPLHFGNGTRLTVT.

V gene TRBV6-2 or TRBV6-3 combines with J gene TRBJ2-3, with 10 bases that match TRBD2. Trimming took 2 bases from V and 0 from J; bases not matched to a gene: 11. CDR1 MNHEY and CDR2 SVGEGT come from the germline V gene. The CDR3 length is 19 residues. The CDR3 is CASSYGALAGETSTDTQYF. The CDR3 DNA reads as TGTGCCAGCAGTTACGGGGCGCTAGCGGGGGAGACAAGCACAGATACGCAGTATTTT.

The J gene is TRBJ2-7, the V gene TRBV10-3, with 9 bases that match TRBD1. Germline values: CDR1 ENHRY, CDR2 SYGVKD. The trim removed 8 bases at V and 1 base at J, leaving 9 bases unmatched. The CDR3 spans 15 residues. This CDR3 is CAIRSGQGESYEQYF. The CDR3 DNA sequence: TGTGCCATCCGATCGGGACAGGGTGAATCCTACGAGCAGTACTTC.

This CDR3 reads CASSRQPTGWANYGYTF. CDR3 sequence (DNA): TGTGCCAGCAGCAGACAGCCGACAGGGTGGGCCAACTATGGCTACACCTTC. The chain links TRBV21-1 to TRBJ1-2; no check of the table's D call, TRBD1, against the DNA was made. TRBV21-1 is assigned pseudogene status. The CDR3 runs to 17 residues.

The V call is TRBV4-2, the J call TRBJ2-7; 8 nucleotides agree with TRBD1. Unmatched junction bases numbered 8, after V lost 0 bases and J lost 7 bases. The CDR3 runs to 15 residues. The germline gives CDR1 LGHNA, CDR2 YNFKEQ. CDR3 protein: CASSQEGQGAREQYF. CDR3 DNA sequence: TGTGCCAGCAGCCAAGAAGGCCAGGGGGCGCGAGAGCAGTACTTC.

Only one count was recorded for this clone. The chain couples TRBV14 to TRBJ2-3; 9 nucleotides line up with TRBD2. V gave up 3 bases and J gave up 1 base; unmatched junction bases: 8. Germline CDR1 SGHDN, CDR2 FVKESK. This CDR3 comprises 17 residues. This chain's CDR3 is CASSQRGGAVRTDTQYF. The DNA for the CDR3 is TGTGCCAGCAGCCAGCGCGGGGGGGCGGTTCGCACAGATACGCAGTATTTT. The entire variable domain, with the rest obtained from reference TRBV14 and TRBJ2-3, is as follows: EAGVTQFPSHSVIEKGQTVTLRCDPISGHDNLYWYRRVMGKEIKFLLHFVKESKQDESGMPNNRFLAERTGGTYSTLKVQPAELEDSGVYFCASSQRGGAVRTDTQYFGPGTRLTVL.

The genes are TRBV5-4 and TRBJ2-7; 10 bases map to TRBD1. Trimming cost V 4 bases and J 5 bases; bases outside gene matches: 3. Per germline, CDR1 SGHNT and CDR2 YYREEE (reference sequence). CDR3 length: 13 amino acids. The CDR3 DNA reads as TGTGCCAGCAGCGGGGACAGGGGAAACGAGCAGTACTTC. Protein: CASSGDRGNEQYF.

This clone was seen just once. The chain employs TRBV2 and TRBJ1-6; D remains ambiguous. The germline V gene has CDR1 SNHLY and CDR2 FYNNEI. The CDR3 is 13 amino acids. V lost 1 base to trimming and J lost 8 bases, with 6 bases between them. The CDR3 here is CASSEETDSPLHF. The CDR3 nucleotides are TGTGCCAGCAGTGAAGAAACAGATTCACCCCTCCACTTT.

This clone was seen only a few times. J is TRBJ2-2 and V is TRBV6-1; D is ambiguous. Looked up from germline, CDR1 is MNHNS and CDR2 is SASEGT. The CDR3 length is 14 residues. V was pared by 3 bases and J by 4 bases, with 9 bases between. CDR3 coding DNA: TGTGCCAGCAGTGAGGCAAGCGTCACCGGGGAGCTGTTTTTT. Protein sequence: CASSEASVTGELFF.

V is TRBV12-3 or TRBV12-4 and J is TRBJ2-1; the D is unclear. V lost 2 bases and J lost 9, with 11 bases in between. This CDR3 comprises 13 residues. The CDR3 DNA reads as TGTGCCAGCAGTTTAACGGTCTGGAGTGAGCAGTTCTTC. Its protein is CASSLTVWSEQFF.

V is TRBV2 and J is TRBJ2-5, with 11 bases identical to TRBD2. CDR1 is SNHLY and CDR2 is FYNNEI in the germline V gene. The V segment lost 4 bases and the J segment 7 bases; nucleotides outside the gene matches: 8. The CDR3 is made up of 15 amino acids. The CDR3 reads CASSGSSGGPGTQYF. In DNA form, the CDR3 reads TGTGCCAGCAGTGGTTCTAGCGGGGGGCCCGGGACCCAGTACTTC.

The chain carries TRBV24-1 and TRBJ2-7; 12 bases line up with TRBD2. Trimming at V came to 3 bases and at J to 6 bases, leaving 14 bases not matched to a gene. Germline V lookup: CDR1 KGHDR, CDR2 SFDVKD. The CDR3 is made up of 18 amino acids. The chain's CDR3 is CATSDRLAGGLLSAEQYF. CDR3 in DNA: TGTGCCACCAGTGATAGGCTAGCGGGGGGGCTCTTATCGGCCGAGCAGTACTTC.

This clone has a single count. The V gene is TRBV18, the J gene TRBJ2-1; TRBD1 aligns across 8 bases. The CDR3 consists of 15 residues. The germline CDR1 and CDR2 sequences are KGHSH and LQKENI. V shed 3 bases and J 4 bases; nucleotides not matched to a gene: 5. CDR3 sequence (DNA): TGTGCCAGCTCACCGAGGCAGGGGGCTTACAATGAGCAGTTCTTC. Protein product: CASSPRQGAYNEQFF.